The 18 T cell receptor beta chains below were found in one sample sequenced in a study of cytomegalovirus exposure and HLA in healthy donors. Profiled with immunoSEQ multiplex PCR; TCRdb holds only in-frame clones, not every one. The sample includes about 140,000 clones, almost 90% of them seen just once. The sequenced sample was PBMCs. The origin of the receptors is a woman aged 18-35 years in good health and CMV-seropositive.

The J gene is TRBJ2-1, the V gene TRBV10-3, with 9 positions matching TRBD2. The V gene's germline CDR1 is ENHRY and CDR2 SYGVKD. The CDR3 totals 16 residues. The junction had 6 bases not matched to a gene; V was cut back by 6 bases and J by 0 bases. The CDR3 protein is CAIRDLAGISYNEQFF. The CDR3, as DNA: TGTGCCATCAGGGACCTAGCGGGGATCTCCTACAATGAGCAGTTCTTC.

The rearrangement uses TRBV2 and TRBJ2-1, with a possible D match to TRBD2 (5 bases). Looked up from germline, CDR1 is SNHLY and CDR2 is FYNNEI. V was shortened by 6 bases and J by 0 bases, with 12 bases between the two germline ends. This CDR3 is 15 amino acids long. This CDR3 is CASRVTTSSYNEQFF. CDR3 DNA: TGTGCCAGCAGGGTTACTACTAGCTCCTACAATGAGCAGTTCTTC.

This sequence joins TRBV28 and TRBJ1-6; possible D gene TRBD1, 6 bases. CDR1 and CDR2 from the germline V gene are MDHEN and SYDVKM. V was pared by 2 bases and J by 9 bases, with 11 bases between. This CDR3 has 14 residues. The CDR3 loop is CASSLNRAPSPLHF. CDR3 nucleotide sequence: TGTGCCAGCAGTTTAAACAGGGCGCCTTCACCCCTCCACTTT.

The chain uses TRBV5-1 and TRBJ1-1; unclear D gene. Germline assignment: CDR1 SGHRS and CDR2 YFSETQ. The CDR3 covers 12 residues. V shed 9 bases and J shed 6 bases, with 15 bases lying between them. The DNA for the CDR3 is TGCGCCACCGGGGAGGGTGGAGCTGAAGCTTTCTTT. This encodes CATGEGGAEAFF.

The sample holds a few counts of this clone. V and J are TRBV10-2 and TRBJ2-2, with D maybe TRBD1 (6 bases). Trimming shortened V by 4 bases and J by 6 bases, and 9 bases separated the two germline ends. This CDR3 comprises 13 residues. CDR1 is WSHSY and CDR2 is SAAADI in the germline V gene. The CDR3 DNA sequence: TGCGCCAGCAGTGTACAGGGACCCGGGGAGCTGTTTTTT. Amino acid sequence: CASSVQGPGELFF.

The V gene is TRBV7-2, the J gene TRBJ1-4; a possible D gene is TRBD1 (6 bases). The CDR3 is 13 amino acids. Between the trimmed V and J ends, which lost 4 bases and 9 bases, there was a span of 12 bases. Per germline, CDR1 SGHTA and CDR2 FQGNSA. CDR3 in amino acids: CASSSLQGKKLFF. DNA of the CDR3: TGTGCCAGCAGCTCACTACAGGGAAAAAAACTGTTTTTT.

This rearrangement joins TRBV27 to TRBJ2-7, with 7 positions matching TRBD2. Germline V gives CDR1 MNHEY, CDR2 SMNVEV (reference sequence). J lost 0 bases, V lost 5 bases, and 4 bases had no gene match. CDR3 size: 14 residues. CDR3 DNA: TGTGCCAGCAGTAGGGGACTACGCTCCTACGAGCAGTACTTC. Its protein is CASSRGLRSYEQYF.

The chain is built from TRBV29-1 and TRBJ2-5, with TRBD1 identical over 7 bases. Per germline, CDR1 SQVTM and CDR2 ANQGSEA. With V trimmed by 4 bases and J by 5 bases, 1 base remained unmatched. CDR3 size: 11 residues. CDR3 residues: CSVVRGETQYF. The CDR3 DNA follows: TGCAGCGTTGTCAGGGGGGAGACCCAGTACTTC. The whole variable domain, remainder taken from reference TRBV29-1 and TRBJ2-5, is SAVISQKPSRDICQRGTSLTIQCQVDSQVTMMFWYRQQPGQSLTLIATANQGSEATYESGFVIDKFPISRPNLTFSTLTVSNMSPEDSSIYLCSVVRGETQYFGPGTRLLVL.

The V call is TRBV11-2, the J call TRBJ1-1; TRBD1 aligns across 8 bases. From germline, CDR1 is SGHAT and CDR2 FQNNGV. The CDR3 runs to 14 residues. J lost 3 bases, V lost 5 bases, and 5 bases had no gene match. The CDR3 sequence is CASSAQGGDTEAFF. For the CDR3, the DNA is TGTGCCAGCAGCGCACAGGGGGGGGACACTGAAGCTTTCTTT.

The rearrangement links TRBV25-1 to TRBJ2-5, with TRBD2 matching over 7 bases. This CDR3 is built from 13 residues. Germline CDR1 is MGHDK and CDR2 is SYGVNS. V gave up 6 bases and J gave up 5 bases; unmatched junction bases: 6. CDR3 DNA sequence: TGTGCCAGCAGCTATACTAGCGATGAGACCCAGTACTTC. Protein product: CASSYTSDETQYF.

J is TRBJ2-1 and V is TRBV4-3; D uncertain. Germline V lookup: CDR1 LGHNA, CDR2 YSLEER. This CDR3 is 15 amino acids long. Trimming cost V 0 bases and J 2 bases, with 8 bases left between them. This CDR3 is CASSQETRAYNEQFF. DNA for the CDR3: TGCGCCAGCAGCCAAGAAACTCGCGCCTACAATGAGCAGTTCTTC.

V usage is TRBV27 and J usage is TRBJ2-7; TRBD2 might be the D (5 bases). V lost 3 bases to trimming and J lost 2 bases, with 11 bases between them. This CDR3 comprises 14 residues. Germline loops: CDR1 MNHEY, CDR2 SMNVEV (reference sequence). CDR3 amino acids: CASSFNGIAYEQYF. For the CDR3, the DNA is TGTGCCAGCAGTTTTAACGGGATTGCCTACGAGCAGTACTTC.

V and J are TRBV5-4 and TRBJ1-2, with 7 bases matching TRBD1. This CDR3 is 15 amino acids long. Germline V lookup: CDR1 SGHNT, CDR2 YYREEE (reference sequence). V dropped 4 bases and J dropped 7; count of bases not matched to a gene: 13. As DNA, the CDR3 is TGTGCCAGCAGCCCCGACAGGGTCTCACTTCGTGGCTACACCTTC. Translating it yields CASSPDRVSLRGYTF.

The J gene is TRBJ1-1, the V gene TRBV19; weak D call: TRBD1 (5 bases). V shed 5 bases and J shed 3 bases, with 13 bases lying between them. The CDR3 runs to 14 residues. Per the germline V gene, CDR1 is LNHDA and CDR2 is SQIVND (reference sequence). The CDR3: CASSPHQGHTEAFF. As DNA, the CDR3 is TGTGCCAGTAGTCCACACCAGGGTCACACTGAAGCTTTCTTT.

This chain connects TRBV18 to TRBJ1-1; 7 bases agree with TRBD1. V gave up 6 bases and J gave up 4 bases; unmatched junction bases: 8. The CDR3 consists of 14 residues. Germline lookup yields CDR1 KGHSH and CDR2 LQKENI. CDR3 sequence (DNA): TGTGCCAGCTCCCAATTGGACAGGTCCACTGAAGCTTTCTTT. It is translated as CASSQLDRSTEAFF.

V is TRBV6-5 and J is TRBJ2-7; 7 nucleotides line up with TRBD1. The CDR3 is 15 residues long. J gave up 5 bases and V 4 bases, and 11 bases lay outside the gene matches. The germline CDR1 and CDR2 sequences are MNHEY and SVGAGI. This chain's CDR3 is CASSWAVTGYHEQYF. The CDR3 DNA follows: TGTGCCAGCAGTTGGGCCGTGACAGGGTACCACGAGCAGTACTTC.

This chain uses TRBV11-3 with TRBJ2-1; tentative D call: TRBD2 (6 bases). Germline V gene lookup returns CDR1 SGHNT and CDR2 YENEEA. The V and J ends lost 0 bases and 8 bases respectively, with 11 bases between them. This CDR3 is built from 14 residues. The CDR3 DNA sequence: TGTGCCAGCAGCTTAGAGGGGGGAGCCGATGAGCAGTTCTTC. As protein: CASSLEGGADEQFF. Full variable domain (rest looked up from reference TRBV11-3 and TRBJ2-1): EAGVVQSPRYKIIEKKQPVAFWCNPISGHNTLYWYLQNLGQGPELLIRYENEEAVDDSQLPKDRFSAERLKGVDSTLKIQPAELGDSAVYLCASSLEGGADEQFFGPGTRLTVL.

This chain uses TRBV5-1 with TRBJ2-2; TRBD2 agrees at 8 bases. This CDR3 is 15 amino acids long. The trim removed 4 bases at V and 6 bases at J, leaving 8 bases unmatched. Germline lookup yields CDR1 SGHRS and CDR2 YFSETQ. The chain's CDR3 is CASSTGTSLAGELFF. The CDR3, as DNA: TGCGCCAGCAGCACCGGGACTAGTCTTGCCGGGGAGCTGTTTTTT.